The rows below give T cell receptor beta chains drawn from one sample of a study of blood T cell repertoires in COVID-19. Profiled with immunoSEQ multiplex PCR; TCRdb holds only in-frame clones, not every one. The sample yields about 300,000 clones, 85% to 90% seen once. Material for sequencing was peripheral blood. The receptors were gathered from a woman aged 45 to 65 with COVID-19, enrolled during active disease. CDR3s include the opening cysteine and the closing phenylalanine or tryptophan. A D gene is named only where the DNA matches it firmly. Rows may omit the clone size; those that give it use once, few, many or a size class.

J: TRBJ2-5
V: TRBV6-1
D: -
size: -
DNA: TGTGCCAGCAGTGAGGGGGCGGACCTAAGGGGGACCCAGTACTTC
CDR3: CASSEGADLRGTQYF

J: TRBJ1-5
V: TRBV4-2
D: -
size: -
DNA: TGTGCCAGCAGCCAAGAGGGTAGAGGAACCCAGCATTTT
CDR3: CASSQEGRGTQHF

J: TRBJ1-1
V: TRBV6-6
D: -
size: -
DNA: TGTGCCAGCAGAGATCGCATCGGGAGGGAAGCTTTCTTT
CDR3: CASRDRIGREAFF

J: TRBJ2-3
V: TRBV30
D: TRBD2
size: few
DNA: TGTGCCTGGAGTCCTACTAGCGGGAGCCCCTCAGATACGCAGTATTTT
CDR3: CAWSPTSGSPSDTQYF

J: TRBJ1-1
V: TRBV18
D: -
size: -
DNA: TGTGCCAGCTCACCGGCCCAGGGGAACACTGAAGCTTTCTTT
CDR3: CASSPAQGNTEAFF

J: TRBJ2-1
V: TRBV10-2
D: -
size: -
DNA: TGCGCCAGCAGTGAGACGGAGGGTTACAATGAGCAGTTCTTC
CDR3: CASSETEGYNEQFF

J: TRBJ2-7
V: TRBV30
D: -
size: -
DNA: TGTGCCTGGAGCCGGGACTTCTCCTACGAGCAGTACTTC
CDR3: CAWSRDFSYEQYF

J: TRBJ2-7
V: TRBV18
D: TRBD2
size: -
DNA: TGTGCCAGCTTCCTGACTAGCGCCCACGAGCAGTACTTC
CDR3: CASFLTSAHEQYF

J: TRBJ1-5
V: TRBV19
D: -
size: once
DNA: TGTGCCAGTATCGGTTTCGGGGTAGGGAGCAATCAGCCCCAGCATTTT
CDR3: CASIGFGVGSNQPQHF

J: TRBJ2-5
V: TRBV3-1/TRBV3-2
D: -
size: once
DNA: TGTGCCAGCAGCTGGGACATCCGCGGAGAGACCCAGTACTTC
CDR3: CASSWDIRGETQYF

J: TRBJ2-3
V: TRBV10-1
D: -
size: -
DNA: TGCGCCAGCAGTGATAGGGGGACGCAGTATTTT
CDR3: CASSDRGTQYF

J: TRBJ1-5
V: TRBV5-1
D: -
size: -
DNA: TGCGCCAGCAGCTTGGAGGAACGGGGAGGCAATCAGCCCCAGCATTTT
CDR3: CASSLEERGGNQPQHF

J: TRBJ1-2
V: TRBV4-1
D: TRBD1
size: -
DNA: TGCGCCAGCAGCCAGGGCCGGGACAGATCTAACTATGGCTACACCTTC
CDR3: CASSQGRDRSNYGYTF

J: TRBJ2-1
V: TRBV5-1
D: TRBD2
size: -
DNA: TGCGCCAGCCGCACTAGCGGGAGTACTGAGCAGTTCTTC
CDR3: CASRTSGSTEQFF

J: TRBJ2-2
V: TRBV27
D: -
size: few
DNA: TGTGCCAGCACTCACAGGGTTAACACCGGGGAGCTGTTTTTT
CDR3: CASTHRVNTGELFF

J: TRBJ2-1
V: TRBV9
D: TRBD2
size: -
DNA: TGTGCCAGCAGCGCCGATAGCGGGAGGGTTTACAATGAGCAGTTCTTC
CDR3: CASSADSGRVYNEQFF

J: TRBJ2-5
V: TRBV5-1
D: TRBD2
size: -
DNA: TGCGCCAGCAGCTTTGTCGTACCCTCGGGAGGAGAGACCCAGTACTTC
CDR3: CASSFVVPSGGETQYF

J: TRBJ2-7
V: TRBV29-1
D: -
size: -
DNA: TGCAGCGTTGCTTATGGAGGGAGATCCTACGAGCAGTACTTC
CDR3: CSVAYGGRSYEQYF

J: TRBJ2-7
V: TRBV13
D: -
size: once
DNA: TGTGCCAGCAGCATTTCCGACGAGCAGTACTTC
CDR3: CASSISDEQYF

J: TRBJ2-5
V: TRBV18
D: -
size: -
DNA: TGTGCCAGCTCACCATTCCGTCTAGAGACCCAGTACTTC
CDR3: CASSPFRLETQYF

J: TRBJ2-3
V: TRBV11-2
D: TRBD2
size: -
DNA: TGTGCCAGCAGCCCCAGCGGGAGCCCCACAGATACGCAGTATTTT
CDR3: CASSPSGSPTDTQYF

J: TRBJ2-3
V: TRBV6-1
D: TRBD2
size: once
DNA: TGTGCCAGCAGTGACCAGGGACTAGCGGGAGGAGGAGATACGCAGTATTTT
CDR3: CASSDQGLAGGGDTQYF

J: TRBJ2-1
V: TRBV5-8
D: -
size: -
DNA: TGTGCCAGCAGCTTGGGTTGGTCCCCAGGCTACAATGAGCAGTTCTTC
CDR3: CASSLGWSPGYNEQFF

J: TRBJ1-1
V: TRBV29-1
D: -
size: -
DNA: TGCAGCGTTGAAACAGGAGGGTACACTGAAGCTTTCTTT
CDR3: CSVETGGYTEAFF

J: TRBJ2-1
V: TRBV29-1
D: -
size: once
DNA: TGCAGCGTTGAAGATCAGGGGGGAGCGGTTGAGCAGTTCTTC
CDR3: CSVEDQGGAVEQFF

J: TRBJ1-2
V: TRBV5-4
D: TRBD1
size: -
DNA: TGTGCCAGCAGCTCCCGACAGGGGGGTACGGATGGCTACACCTTC
CDR3: CASSSRQGGTDGYTF

J: TRBJ2-3
V: TRBV2
D: TRBD1
size: once
DNA: TGTGCCACCCCGCAGGGGGAACGGTCAGATACGCAGTATTTT
CDR3: CATPQGERSDTQYF

J: TRBJ1-1
V: TRBV3-1/TRBV3-2
D: -
size: -
DNA: TGTGCCAGCAGCCAAGATCGGGGACATCTTTGGGCTTTCTTT
CDR3: CASSQDRGHLWAFF

J: TRBJ2-7
V: TRBV4-3
D: TRBD1
size: once
DNA: TGCGCCAGCAGCCAAGATCCCCCGAGGGGACAGGGCGAATCCTACGAGCAGTACTTC
CDR3: CASSQDPPRGQGESYEQYF

J: TRBJ2-1
V: TRBV19
D: TRBD2
size: -
DNA: TGTGCCAGTAGTATATGGGGGCCGCGCGGGAGGTACTCCCATGAGCAGTTCTTC
CDR3: CASSIWGPRGRYSHEQFF

J: TRBJ2-2
V: TRBV27
D: TRBD1
size: -
DNA: TGTGCCAGCAGTTCGTATTCTACAGGGGTCTTGGGCACCGGGGAGCTGTTTTTT
CDR3: CASSSYSTGVLGTGELFF

J: TRBJ2-5
V: TRBV20-1
D: TRBD1
size: -
DNA: TGCAGTGCAGGGGGCCCAGAGACCCAGTACTTC
CDR3: CSAGGPETQYF

J: TRBJ2-7
V: TRBV3-1/TRBV3-2
D: -
size: -
DNA: TGTGCCAGCAGCCTAAGGCAGGGCACCACGCGGGAGCAGTACTTC
CDR3: CASSLRQGTTREQYF

J: TRBJ1-5
V: TRBV3-1/TRBV3-2
D: -
size: few
DNA: TGTGCCAGCAGCCTAGGGGTCTCTAATCAGCCCCAGCATTTT
CDR3: CASSLGVSNQPQHF

J: TRBJ1-5
V: TRBV9
D: -
size: -
DNA: TGTGCCAGCAGCGTGGGGGGTTCCAATCAGCCCCAGCATTTT
CDR3: CASSVGGSNQPQHF

J: TRBJ2-1
V: TRBV5-1
D: -
size: -
DNA: TGCGCCAGCAGCTTGCGTTCGTACTACAATGAGCAGTTCTTC
CDR3: CASSLRSYYNEQFF

J: TRBJ2-4
V: TRBV7-2
D: TRBD1
size: few
DNA: TGTGCCAGCAGCCCGGACAGGGTTAACATTCAGTACTTC
CDR3: CASSPDRVNIQYF

J: TRBJ2-6
V: TRBV3-1/TRBV3-2
D: TRBD2
size: few
DNA: TGTGCCAGCAGCCAAGAAAGCGGGGATGGTTCTGGGGCCAACGTCCTGACTTTC
CDR3: CASSQESGDGSGANVLTF

J: TRBJ1-2
V: TRBV19
D: -
size: -
DNA: TGTGCCAGTAGTATCTCCAGCGGGGGAGGCTACACCTTC
CDR3: CASSISSGGGYTF

J: TRBJ2-5
V: TRBV7-9
D: TRBD2
size: -
DNA: TGTGCCAGCAGCCTGACTAGCGGCCGCCAAGAGACCCAGTACTTC
CDR3: CASSLTSGRQETQYF

J: TRBJ1-2
V: TRBV4-1
D: TRBD1
size: -
DNA: TGCGCCAGCAGCCGTTCGGGACAGAACTATGGCTACACCTTC
CDR3: CASSRSGQNYGYTF

J: TRBJ1-2
V: TRBV24-1
D: TRBD1
size: -
DNA: TGTGCCACCAGTGACCCGACAGGGGGCGACTATGGCTACACCTTC
CDR3: CATSDPTGGDYGYTF

J: TRBJ1-1
V: TRBV5-1
D: -
size: -
DNA: TGCGCCAGTCAGGGTTTGAACACTGAAGCTTTCTTT
CDR3: CASQGLNTEAFF

J: TRBJ2-7
V: TRBV6-1
D: -
size: -
DNA: TGTGCCAGCAGTGAAGGGACATTGAGCTCCTACGAGCAGTACTTC
CDR3: CASSEGTLSSYEQYF

J: TRBJ1-3
V: TRBV5-1
D: -
size: -
DNA: TGCGCCAGCAGCTTTGGGGGCGGCCAGTCTGGAAACACCATATATTTT
CDR3: CASSFGGGQSGNTIYF